Below, 10 T cell receptor beta chains from the same sample are listed, as sequenced in a study of a mutant IDH1 vaccine in newly diagnosed glioma. Profiling relied on immunoSEQ multiplex PCR, and the TCRdb table lists in-frame clones only, not all of them. This table has 20,000 to 25,000 clones, roughly four fifths appearing once. Noted time point: week 23, last vaccination. One vaccine dose held 300 ug of mutant IDH1 20-mer peptide and came with topical imiquimod. For these receptors, no antigen is known. This specimen was PBMCs, taken from a glioma patient whose treatment included an IDH1 peptide vaccine. The receptors here all came from a man aged 25 to 40 with glioma.

This chain connects TRBV11-2 to TRBJ1-5; 8 bases are shared with TRBD1. CDR3 length: 15 amino acids. The germline V gene has CDR1 SGHAT and CDR2 FQNNGV. J lost 7 bases, V lost 4 bases, and 9 bases had no gene match. The CDR3 here is CASSYDRGSGQPQHF. Written as DNA, the CDR3 is TGTGCCAGCAGCTACGACAGGGGTTCGGGGCAGCCCCAGCATTTT.

This clone turned up a few times. The chain is built from TRBV29-1 and TRBJ1-1, with D possibly being TRBD1 (5 bases). The V gene lost 1 base and the J gene lost 5 bases, with 11 bases spanning the gap. The germline gives CDR1 SQVTM, CDR2 ANQGSEA. This CDR3 comprises 13 residues. CDR3 amino acids: CSVEGRGTTEAFF. CDR3 DNA sequence: TGCAGCGTTGAAGGAAGAGGGACGACTGAAGCTTTCTTT.

The chain carries TRBV5-1 and TRBJ2-2; unclear D gene. Germline CDR1 SGHRS, CDR2 YFSETQ. The V and J ends lost 0 bases and 5 bases respectively, with 5 bases between them. The CDR3 is 13 residues long. This chain's CDR3 is CASSLELTGELFF. CDR3 in DNA: TGCGCCAGCAGCTTGGAGCTAACCGGGGAGCTGTTTTTT.

V usage is TRBV4-1 and J usage is TRBJ2-1; a possible D gene is TRBD2 (5 bases). Deletions cut 1 base from V and 8 bases from J, with 15 bases between. The length of the CDR3 is 15 residues. CDR1 and CDR2 (germline): MGHRA, YSYEKL. The CDR3 region is CASSQGRTLGYEQFF. Written as DNA, the CDR3 is TGCGCCAGCAGCCAAGGGAGGACTCTAGGCTATGAGCAGTTCTTC.

V usage is TRBV30 and J usage is TRBJ1-5; a weak D match, TRBD1 (5 bases). This CDR3 has 14 amino acids. V shed 0 bases and J shed 7 bases, with 13 bases lying between them. CDR1 is GTSNPN, CDR2 SVGIG, per germline (reference sequence). The CDR3 loop reads CAWSVEQARQPQHF. In DNA form, the CDR3 reads TGTGCCTGGAGTGTCGAACAGGCCAGGCAGCCCCAGCATTTT. Supplemented by reference TRBV30 and TRBJ1-5, the full variable domain reads SQTIHQWPATLVQPVGSPLSLECTVEGTSNPNLYWYRQAAGRGLQLLFYSVGIGQISSEVPQNLSASRPQDRQFILSSKKLLLSDSGFYLCAWSVEQARQPQHFGDGTRLSIL.

The chain carries TRBV7-8 and TRBJ1-1; 7 bases are shared with TRBD1. Trimming removed 0 bases from V and 8 bases from J; junction bases left unmatched: 3. CDR1 is SGHVS, CDR2 FQNEAQ, per germline. CDR3 length: 13 residues. The CDR3 DNA reads TGTGCCAGCAGCTTAGCGCTGACAGGGGAAGCTTTCTTT. It is translated as CASSLALTGEAFF.

The V call is TRBV7-9, the J call TRBJ1-4, with unresolved D. Trimming took 5 bases from V and 5 from J, leaving 12 bases between them. Germline CDR1 SEHNR, CDR2 FQNEAQ (reference sequence). The CDR3 runs to 14 residues. In nucleotides, the CDR3 is TGTGCCAGCAGCCCCGGACGGGAGAATGAAAAACTGTTTTTT. This sequence encodes CASSPGRENEKLFF.

The gene calls are TRBV30 and TRBJ1-3; the D gene is possibly TRBD1 (5 bases). The CDR3 sequence is 14 residues long. Germline values: CDR1 GTSNPN, CDR2 SVGIG (reference sequence). Trimming shortened V by 3 bases and J by 2 bases, and 11 bases separated the two germline ends. CDR3 in DNA: TGTGCCTGGAGGCAGGGAGGACCTGGAAACACCATATATTTT. Amino acids: CAWRQGGPGNTIYF.

The chain carries TRBV28 and TRBJ2-2; possibly TRBD1 for D (6 bases). The germline V and J ends were trimmed by 4 bases and 7 bases, with 19 bases remaining between them. Germline V gene lookup returns CDR1 MDHEN and CDR2 SYDVKM. CDR3 length equals 16 residues. The CDR3 loop reads CASSSGVPIRGGELFF. Here the CDR3 DNA reads TGTGCCAGCAGTTCAGGGGTGCCCATTAGGGGCGGGGAGCTGTTTTTT. The variable domain in full, with the rest retrieved from reference TRBV28 and TRBJ2-2, is DVKVTQSSRYLVKRTGEKVFLECVQDMDHENMFWYRQDPGLGLRLIYFSYDVKMKEKGDIPEGYSVSREKKERFSLILESASTNQTSMYLCASSSGVPIRGGELFFGEGSRLTVL.

The chain couples TRBV5-5 to TRBJ1-2; D perhaps matches TRBD1 (5 bases). CDR1 is SGHKS and CDR2 is YYEKEE in the germline V gene (reference sequence). V lost 0 bases and J 4 bases, leaving 13 bases between the germline ends. This CDR3 is built from 15 residues. CDR3 nucleotide sequence: TGTGCCAGCAGCTTGGATAGGGAAGGGGTCTATGGCTACACCTTC. Protein sequence: CASSLDREGVYGYTF.